This TCR beta chain was retrieved from a study of immune evolution from preneoplasia to lung adenocarcinoma. After pathologic assessment, macro-dissection selected premalignant or tumor cells for extraction. Profiled with immunoSEQ multiplex PCR; TCRdb holds only in-frame clones, not every one. The table records some 3,700 clones, 65% to 85% of them present only once. The study's findings and limits: Top clone frequencies peaked in normal lung, apparently declining through invasive adenocarcinoma.

As to this clone: Its antigen is not known.

The sequenced sample was FFPE lung adenocarcinoma in situ tissue. The origin of this receptor is a person aged 70 to 85 with lung adenocarcinoma.

DNA for the CDR3: TGTGCCAGTAGTATAGATACCTATTATTCTCAGGGGACCGTTAACTATGGCTACACCTTC. This sequence encodes CASSIDTYYSQGTVNYGYTF. The genes are TRBV19 and TRBJ1-2; a possible D gene is TRBD1 (6 bases). Germline V lookup: CDR1 LNHDA, CDR2 SQIVND (reference sequence). With 0 bases removed from V and 1 base from J, the gap between germline ends came to 24 bases. The CDR3 totals 20 residues.